The clone carrying this TCR beta chain was counted between two and nine times. PCR used 60 Vbeta primers and 13 Jbeta primers. Some clones are missing from TCRdb's copy, which holds only in-frame ones; the method was immunoSEQ multiplex PCR. The repertoire holds 75,000 to 95,000 clones, with 84% as singletons. The data derive from a study of cytomegalovirus exposure and HLA in healthy donors. The CDR3 loop spans 13 amino acids. The trim removed 2 bases at V and 9 bases at J, leaving 5 bases unmatched. Germline V gene data show CDR1 as WNHNN and CDR2 as SYGVQD (reference sequence). This sequence was found in a young man in good health and CMV-seronegative. The sample comprised PBMCs. This chain joins TRBV10-1 and TRBJ1-1; 8 nucleotides match TRBD1. The CDR3, as DNA: TGCGCCAGCAGTGAGCAGGGGGCAAACAAAGCTTTCTTT. Residues: CASSEQGANKAFF.